This T cell receptor beta chain derives from a study of PD-L1 blockade in urothelial cancer. Across the study: There were a median of about 150,000 T cells in blood samples.

Some clones are missing from TCRdb's copy, which holds only in-frame ones; the method was immunoSEQ multiplex PCR. The table lists tens of thousands of clones, 85% to 90% of them singletons. Broader study findings: Improved survival was predicted by pretreatment blood TCR clonality below the median.

V trimming: 5 bases; J trimming: 15 bases; junction bases outside the gene matches: 5. This CDR3 has 11 amino acids. The germline V gene encodes CDR1 SNHLY and CDR2 FYNNEI. The number of samples from each patient was between 1 and 8, taken pretreatment and on-treatment. To note about this clone: Its antigen is unknown.

The receptor was derived from a man over 45 with urothelial cancer. The chain carries TRBV2 and TRBJ2-1; 9 bases map to TRBD1. The sample in question was PBMCs, obtained around atezolizumab (anti-PD-L1) treatment. CDR3 sequence (DNA): TGTGCCAGCAGTCCAGACAGGGGGGGGTTCTTC. Its protein product is CASSPDRGGFF.